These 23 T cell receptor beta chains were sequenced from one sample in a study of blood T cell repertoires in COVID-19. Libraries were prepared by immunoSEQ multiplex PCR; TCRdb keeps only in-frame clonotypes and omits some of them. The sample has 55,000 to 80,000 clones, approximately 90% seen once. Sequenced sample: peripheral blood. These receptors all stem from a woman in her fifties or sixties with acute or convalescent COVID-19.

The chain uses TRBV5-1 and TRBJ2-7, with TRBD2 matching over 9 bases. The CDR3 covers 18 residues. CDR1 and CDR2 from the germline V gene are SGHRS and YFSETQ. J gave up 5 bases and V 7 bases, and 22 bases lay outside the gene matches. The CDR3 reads CASGDPGAPSGKEHEQYV. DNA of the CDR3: TGCGCCAGCGGGGACCCCGGAGCCCCTAGCGGGAAAGAACACGAGCAGTACGTC.

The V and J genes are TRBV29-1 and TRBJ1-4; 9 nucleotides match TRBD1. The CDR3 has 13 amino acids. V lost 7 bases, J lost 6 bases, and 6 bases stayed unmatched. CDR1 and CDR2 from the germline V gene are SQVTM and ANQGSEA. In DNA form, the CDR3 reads TGCAGCGCCCGGGGGACAGGGTATGAAAAACTGTTTTTT. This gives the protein CSARGTGYEKLFF.

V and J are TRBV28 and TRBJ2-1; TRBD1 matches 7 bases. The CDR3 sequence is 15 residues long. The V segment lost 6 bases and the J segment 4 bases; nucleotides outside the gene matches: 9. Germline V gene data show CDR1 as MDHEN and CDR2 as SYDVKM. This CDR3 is CASSRDSRVYNEQFF. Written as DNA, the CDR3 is TGTGCCAGCAGCCGGGACAGTCGGGTGTACAATGAGCAGTTCTTC.

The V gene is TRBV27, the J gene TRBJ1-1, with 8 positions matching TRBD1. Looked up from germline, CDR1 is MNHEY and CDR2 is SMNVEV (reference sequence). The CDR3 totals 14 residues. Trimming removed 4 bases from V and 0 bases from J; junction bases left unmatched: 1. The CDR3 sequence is CASSWDRMNTEAFF. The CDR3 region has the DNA TGTGCCAGCAGTTGGGACAGGATGAACACTGAAGCTTTCTTT.

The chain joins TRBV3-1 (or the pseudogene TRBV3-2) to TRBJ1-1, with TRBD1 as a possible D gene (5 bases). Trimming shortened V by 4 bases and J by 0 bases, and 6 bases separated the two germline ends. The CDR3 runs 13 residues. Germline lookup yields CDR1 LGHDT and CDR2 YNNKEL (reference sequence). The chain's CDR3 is CASSLTVNTEAFF. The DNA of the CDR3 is TGTGCCAGCAGCCTGACAGTGAACACTGAAGCTTTCTTT.

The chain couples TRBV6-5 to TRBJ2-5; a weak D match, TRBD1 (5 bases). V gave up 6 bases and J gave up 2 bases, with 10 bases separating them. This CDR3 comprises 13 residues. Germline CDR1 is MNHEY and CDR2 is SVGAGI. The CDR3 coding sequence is TGTGCCAGCAGGGGGCCGGGTCAAGAGACCCAGTACTTC. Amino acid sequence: CASRGPGQETQYF.

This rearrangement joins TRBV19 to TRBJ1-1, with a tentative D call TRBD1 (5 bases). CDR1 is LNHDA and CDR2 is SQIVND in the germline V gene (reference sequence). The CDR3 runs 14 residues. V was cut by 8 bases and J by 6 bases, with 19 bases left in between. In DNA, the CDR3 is TGTGCCAGTTCTACGGGGGGACGAACCGCTGAAGCTTTCTTT. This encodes CASSTGGRTAEAFF.

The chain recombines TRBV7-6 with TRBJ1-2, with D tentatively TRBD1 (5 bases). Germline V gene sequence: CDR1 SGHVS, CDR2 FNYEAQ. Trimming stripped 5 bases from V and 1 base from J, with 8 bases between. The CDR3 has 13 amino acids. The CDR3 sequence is CASSPQGNYGYTF. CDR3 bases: TGTGCCAGCAGCCCTCAGGGTAACTATGGCTACACCTTC.

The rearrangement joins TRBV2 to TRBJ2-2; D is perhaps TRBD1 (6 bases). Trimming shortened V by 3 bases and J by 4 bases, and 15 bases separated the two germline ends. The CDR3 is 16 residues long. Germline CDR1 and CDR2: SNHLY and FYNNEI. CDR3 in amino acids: CASSDGADSATGELFF. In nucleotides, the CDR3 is TGTGCCAGCAGTGACGGTGCGGACAGTGCCACCGGGGAGCTGTTTTTT.

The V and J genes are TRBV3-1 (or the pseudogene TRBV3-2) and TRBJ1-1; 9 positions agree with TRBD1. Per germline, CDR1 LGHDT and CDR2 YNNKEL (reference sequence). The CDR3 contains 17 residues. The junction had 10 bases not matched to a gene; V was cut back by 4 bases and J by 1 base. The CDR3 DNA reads TGTGCCAGCAGCCGGGGGGGACAGGGCAGCAGGAACACTGAAGCTTTCTTT. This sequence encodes CASSRGGQGSRNTEAFF.

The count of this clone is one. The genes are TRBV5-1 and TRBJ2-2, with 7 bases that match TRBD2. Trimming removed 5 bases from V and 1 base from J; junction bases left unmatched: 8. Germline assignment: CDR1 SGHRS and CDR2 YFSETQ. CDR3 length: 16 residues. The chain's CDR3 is CASRGAGGGNTGELFF. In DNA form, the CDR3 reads TGCGCCAGCAGAGGAGCGGGCGGGGGGAACACCGGGGAGCTGTTTTTT.

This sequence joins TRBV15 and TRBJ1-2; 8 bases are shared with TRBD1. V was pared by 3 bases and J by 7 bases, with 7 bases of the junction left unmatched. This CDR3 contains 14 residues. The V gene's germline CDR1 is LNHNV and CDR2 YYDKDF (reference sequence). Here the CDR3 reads CATSSGRGQSGYTF. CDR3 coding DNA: TGTGCCACCAGCAGCGGCAGGGGGCAGAGTGGCTACACCTTC.

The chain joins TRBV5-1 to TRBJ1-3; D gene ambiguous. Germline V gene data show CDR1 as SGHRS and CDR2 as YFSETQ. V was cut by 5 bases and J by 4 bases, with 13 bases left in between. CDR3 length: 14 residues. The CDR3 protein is CASSLSSPGNTIYF. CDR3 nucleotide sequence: TGCGCCAGCAGTTTGTCCAGTCCCGGAAACACCATATATTTT.

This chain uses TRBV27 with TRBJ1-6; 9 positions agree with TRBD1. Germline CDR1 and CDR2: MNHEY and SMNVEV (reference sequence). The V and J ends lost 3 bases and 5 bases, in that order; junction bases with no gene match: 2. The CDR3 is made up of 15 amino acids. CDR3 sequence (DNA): TGTGCCAGCAGTTTGGGGACAGGGAATAATTCACCCCTCCACTTT. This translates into CASSLGTGNNSPLHF.

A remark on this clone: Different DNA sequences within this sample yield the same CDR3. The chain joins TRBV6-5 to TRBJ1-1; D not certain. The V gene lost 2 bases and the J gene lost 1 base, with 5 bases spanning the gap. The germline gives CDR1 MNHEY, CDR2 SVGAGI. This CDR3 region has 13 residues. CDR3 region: CASSYGPNTEAFF. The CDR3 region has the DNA TGTGCCAGCAGTTACGGCCCGAACACTGAAGCTTTCTTT.

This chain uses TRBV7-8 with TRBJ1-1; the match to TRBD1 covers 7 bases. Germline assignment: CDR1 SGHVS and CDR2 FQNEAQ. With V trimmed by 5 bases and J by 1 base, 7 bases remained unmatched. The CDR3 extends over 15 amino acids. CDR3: CASSGTGQPNTEAFF. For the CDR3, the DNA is TGTGCCAGCAGCGGCACGGGACAGCCGAACACTGAAGCTTTCTTT.

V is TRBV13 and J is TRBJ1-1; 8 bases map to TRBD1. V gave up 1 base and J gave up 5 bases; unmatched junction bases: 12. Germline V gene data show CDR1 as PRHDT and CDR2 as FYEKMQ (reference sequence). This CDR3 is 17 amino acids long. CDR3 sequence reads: CASSLVKAARQGTEAFF. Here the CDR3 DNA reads TGTGCCAGCAGCTTAGTAAAGGCTGCAAGACAGGGGACTGAAGCTTTCTTT.

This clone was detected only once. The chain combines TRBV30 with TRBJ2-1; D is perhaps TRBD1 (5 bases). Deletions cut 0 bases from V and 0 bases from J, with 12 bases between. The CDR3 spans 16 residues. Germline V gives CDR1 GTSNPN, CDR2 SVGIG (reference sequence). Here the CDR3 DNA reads TGTGCCTGGAGTGTACAGTACAGGTGCTCCTACAATGAGCAGTTCTTC. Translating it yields CAWSVQYRCSYNEQFF. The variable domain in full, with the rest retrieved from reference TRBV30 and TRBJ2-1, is SQTIHQWPATLVQPVGSPLSLECTVEGTSNPNLYWYRQAAGRGLQLLFYSVGIGQISSEVPQNLSASRPQDRQFILSSKKLLLSDSGFYLCAWSVQYRCSYNEQFFGPGTRLTVL.

The chain's CDR3 is CASSYVGQGTEAFF. In DNA, the CDR3 is TGTGCCAGCAGTTACGTGGGACAGGGGACTGAAGCTTTCTTT. V is TRBV6-5 and J is TRBJ1-1, with 10 bases aligning to TRBD1. The CDR3 has 14 amino acids. With 2 bases clipped from V and 5 bases from J, the junction kept 2 bases outside the gene matches. The germline CDR1 and CDR2 sequences are MNHEY and SVGAGI.

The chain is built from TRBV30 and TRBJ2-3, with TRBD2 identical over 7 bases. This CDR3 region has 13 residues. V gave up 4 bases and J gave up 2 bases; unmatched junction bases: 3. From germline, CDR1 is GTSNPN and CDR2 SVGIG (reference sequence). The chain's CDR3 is CAWTSGYTDTQYF. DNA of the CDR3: TGTGCCTGGACTAGCGGATACACAGATACGCAGTATTTT. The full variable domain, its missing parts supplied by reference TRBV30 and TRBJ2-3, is SQTIHQWPATLVQPVGSPLSLECTVEGTSNPNLYWYRQAAGRGLQLLFYSVGIGQISSEVPQNLSASRPQDRQFILSSKKLLLSDSGFYLCAWTSGYTDTQYFGPGTRLTVL.

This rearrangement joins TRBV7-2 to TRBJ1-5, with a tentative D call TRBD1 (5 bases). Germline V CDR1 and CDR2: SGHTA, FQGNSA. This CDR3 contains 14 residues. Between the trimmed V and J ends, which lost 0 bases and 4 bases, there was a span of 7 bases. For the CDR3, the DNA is TGTGCCAGCAGCTTAGCAGGGGCTAATCAGCCCCAGCATTTT. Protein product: CASSLAGANQPQHF.

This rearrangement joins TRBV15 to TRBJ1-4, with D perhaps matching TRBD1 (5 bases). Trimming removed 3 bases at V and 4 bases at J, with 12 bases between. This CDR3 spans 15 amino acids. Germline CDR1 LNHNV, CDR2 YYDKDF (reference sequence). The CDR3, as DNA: TGTGCCACCAGCAGGTCGGGACTGATTAATGAAAAACTGTTTTTT. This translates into CATSRSGLINEKLFF.

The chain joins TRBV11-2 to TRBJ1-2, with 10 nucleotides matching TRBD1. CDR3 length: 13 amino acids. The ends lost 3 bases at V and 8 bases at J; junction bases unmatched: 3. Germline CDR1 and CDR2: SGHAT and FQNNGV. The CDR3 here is CASSFDRGPGYTF. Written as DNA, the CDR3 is TGTGCCAGCAGCTTCGACAGGGGGCCGGGCTACACCTTC.